The 27 T cell receptor beta chains presented below share a single source sample, sequenced in a study of T cells after yellow fever vaccination. TCRdb independently ran MiXCR on the 5' RACE reads; one entry per CDR3 protein. There are more than 65,000 distinct CDR3 sequences in the sample; about 14% occur only once, and roughly 24% lies in the top ten. Sequences were derived from CD8+ T cells not binding an NS4B(214-222) dextramer, sorted from PBMCs, sampled approximately 22 days after the first yellow fever vaccination. These TCRs come from a man aged 18 to 29 who received the YFV17D yellow fever vaccine.

The rearrangement joins TRBV18 to TRBJ2-1; D is unresolved. This CDR3 has 16 amino acids. Germline V gene lookup returns CDR1 KGHSH and CDR2 LQKENI. V was shortened by 0 bases and J by 0 bases, with 9 bases between the two germline ends. CDR3 in amino acids: CASSPPWARSYNEQFF. CDR3 DNA sequence: TGTGCCAGCTCACCACCGTGGGCCCGCTCCTACAATGAGCAGTTCTTC.

In this sample, this clonotype turned up a few times. V usage is TRBV4-2 and J usage is TRBJ2-3, with TRBD1 matching 7 bases. Germline CDR1 LGHNA, CDR2 YNFKEQ. With 1 base clipped from V and 6 bases from J, the junction kept 1 base outside the gene matches. The CDR3 has 13 residues. The CDR3 nucleotides are TGTGCCAGCAGCCAAGGAGGGGGCGATACGCAGTATTTT. This sequence encodes CASSQGGGDTQYF.

This clonotype appeared a few times. The chain uses TRBV13 and TRBJ2-5; D unclear. The CDR3 loop spans 15 amino acids. Per germline, CDR1 PRHDT and CDR2 FYEKMQ (reference sequence). V lost 2 bases to trimming and J lost 2 bases, with 12 bases between them. The CDR3, as DNA: TGTGCCAGCAGCTTAAATCCAGAGACGCAAGAGACCCAGTACTTC. Translating gives CASSLNPETQETQYF.

V is TRBV12-3 or TRBV12-4 and J is TRBJ1-4; D may be TRBD1 (6 bases). The ends were cut back, 3 bases at V and 8 bases at J, with 10 bases in the middle. CDR3 length: 13 amino acids. CDR3 protein: CASSFRDTEKLFF. DNA for the CDR3: TGTGCCAGCAGTTTTAGGGACACAGAAAAACTGTTTTTT.

The gene calls are TRBV5-1 and TRBJ2-3; 9 positions match TRBD2. This CDR3 has 16 amino acids. Germline CDR1 SGHRS, CDR2 YFSETQ. Unmatched junction bases numbered 8, after V lost 4 bases and J lost 2 bases. The CDR3 DNA reads TGCGCCAGCAGCCCTGGGCGGGGGGGCCCCACAGATACGCAGTATTTT. This encodes CASSPGRGGPTDTQYF.

This clonotype showed up many times. This chain joins TRBV6-4 and TRBJ2-1, with 12 bases fitting TRBD2. This CDR3 has 15 amino acids. The V segment lost 6 bases and the J segment 3 bases; nucleotides outside the gene matches: 3. Germline CDR1 MRHNA, CDR2 SNTAGT. The CDR3 DNA reads TGTGCCAGCAGCCCGACTAGCGGGGGCTACAATGAGCAGTTCTTC. Amino acid sequence: CASSPTSGGYNEQFF.

The V gene is TRBV24-1, the J gene TRBJ2-1, with D tentatively TRBD1 (7 bases). The CDR3 has 15 amino acids. Germline V gene data show CDR1 as KGHDR and CDR2 as SFDVKD. The germline V and J ends were trimmed by 3 bases and 5 bases, with 13 bases remaining between them. The CDR3 here is CATSDAGGTNNEQFF. The CDR3, as DNA: TGTGCCACCAGTGATGCAGGGGGGACCAACAATGAGCAGTTCTTC.

This clonotype was recorded a few times. This sequence joins TRBV4-3 and TRBJ2-7, with 7 bases aligning to TRBD2. CDR1 is LGHNA and CDR2 is YSLEER in the germline V gene. V trimming: 1 base; J trimming: 6 bases; junction bases outside the gene matches: 0. The CDR3 runs to 12 residues. CDR3 region: CASSQGGGEQYF. CDR3 nucleotides: TGCGCCAGCAGCCAAGGGGGGGGCGAGCAGTACTTC.

Only a few counts were recorded for this clonotype. The V and J genes are TRBV6-5 and TRBJ1-5; D uncertain. The germline CDR1 and CDR2 sequences are MNHEY and SVGAGI. Trimming left V 6 bases short and J 6 bases short, with 21 bases between. This CDR3 comprises 16 residues. The CDR3 spells CASSPSVAGKVQPQHF. CDR3 nucleotides: TGTGCCAGCAGCCCTTCAGTCGCCGGGAAGGTTCAGCCCCAGCATTTT.

The genes are TRBV18 and TRBJ2-1; D gene unclear. The CDR3 sequence is 12 residues long. Trimming shortened V by 6 bases and J by 7 bases, and 10 bases separated the two germline ends. Germline V gene data show CDR1 as KGHSH and CDR2 as LQKENI. The CDR3 nucleotides read TGTGCCAGCTCCCTCCGGGTGAATGAGCAGTTCTTC. This translates into CASSLRVNEQFF.

J is TRBJ2-1 and V is TRBV4-1; D gene ambiguous. CDR3 size: 12 residues. The V gene lost 0 bases and the J gene lost 9 bases, with 6 bases spanning the gap. Looked up from germline, CDR1 is MGHRA and CDR2 is YSYEKL. CDR3 amino acids: CASSQEGGEQFF. The CDR3 region has the DNA TGCGCCAGCAGCCAAGAGGGCGGTGAGCAGTTCTTC.

This clonotype showed up many times. V and J are TRBV6-5 and TRBJ1-1; TRBD1 is a possible D gene (6 bases). This CDR3 is built from 13 residues. Trimming removed 0 bases at V and 5 bases at J, with 7 bases between. Germline V gene sequence: CDR1 MNHEY, CDR2 SVGAGI. The CDR3, as DNA: TGTGCCAGCAGTTACTCAGGGGGGACTGAAGCTTTCTTT. Its translation: CASSYSGGTEAFF.

This clonotype was detected only a few times. This chain links TRBV20-1 with TRBJ1-1, with D perhaps TRBD1 (5 bases). Trimming stripped 0 bases from V and 0 bases from J, with 20 bases between. Germline V gene data show CDR1 as DFQATT and CDR2 as SNEGSKA (reference sequence). This CDR3 contains 18 residues. CDR3 DNA: TGCAGTGCTAGAGATCGGGGACCCGACCCCCGCATGAACACTGAAGCTTTCTTT. Protein product: CSARDRGPDPRMNTEAFF.

The V and J genes are TRBV20-1 and TRBJ2-5; TRBD2 might be the D (6 bases). The V end lost 0 bases, the J end lost 1 base, and 15 bases lay between the germline ends. The CDR3 consists of 16 residues. Germline CDR1 and CDR2: DFQATT and SNEGSKA (reference sequence). CDR3: CSARDPARDPQETQYF. In DNA, the CDR3 is TGCAGTGCTAGAGATCCTGCGCGGGACCCCCAAGAGACCCAGTACTTC.

The rearrangement links TRBV7-8 to TRBJ1-1; D perhaps matches TRBD1 (6 bases). The CDR3 is 15 amino acids. In germline, CDR1 is SGHVS, CDR2 FQNEAQ. The ends were cut back, 5 bases at V and 2 bases at J, with 15 bases in the middle. Here the CDR3 DNA reads TGTGCCAGCAGCCCCGGGTGGACAGCCAACACTGAAGCTTTCTTT. It codes for CASSPGWTANTEAFF.

This clonotype was seen more than once but under ten times. V and J are TRBV6-2 or TRBV6-3 and TRBJ2-2, with D hard to call. Trimming removed 10 bases at V and 1 base at J, with 7 bases between. From germline, CDR1 is MNHEY and CDR2 SVGEGT. The CDR3 totals 12 residues. The CDR3 is CATGRNTGELFF. The CDR3, as DNA: TGTGCCACCGGGCGGAACACCGGGGAGCTGTTTTTT.

The CDR3 coding sequence is TGTGCCAGCAGTTCTACAGGGTCTGAAGCTTTCTTT. Residues: CASSSTGSEAFF. The chain is built from TRBV12-3 or TRBV12-4 and TRBJ1-1, with a tentative D call TRBD1 (6 bases). Trimming removed 4 bases from V and 6 bases from J, with 9 bases in between. The length of the CDR3 is 12 residues.

This clonotype was detected a few times. The chain is built from TRBV6-2 or TRBV6-3 and TRBJ2-1, with TRBD2 matching 13 bases. The V and J ends lost 6 bases and 6 bases, in that order; junction bases with no gene match: 5. Looked up from germline, CDR1 is MNHEY and CDR2 is SVGEGT. The CDR3 is 15 residues long. CDR3 sequence reads: CASSLLAGGPNEQFF. The CDR3 DNA is TGTGCCAGCAGCCTACTAGCGGGGGGGCCCAATGAGCAGTTCTTC.

CDR3 DNA sequence: TGTGCCAGCAGCTCGGGACAGAGCTACGAGCAGTACTTC. Its translation: CASSSGQSYEQYF. This sequence joins TRBV11-3 and TRBJ2-7, with 7 bases identical to TRBD1. The junction had 3 bases not matched to a gene; V was cut back by 4 bases and J by 3 bases. The CDR3 sequence is 13 residues long. Looked up from germline, CDR1 is SGHNT and CDR2 is YENEEA.

The V call is TRBV5-1, the J call TRBJ2-1; the D call may be TRBD1 or TRBD2 (5 bases each). CDR1 and CDR2 (germline): SGHRS, YFSETQ. The V gene lost 0 bases and the J gene lost 0 bases, with 10 bases spanning the gap. The length of the CDR3 is 16 residues. For the CDR3, the DNA is TGCGCCAGCAGCTTGGACCGGGGCCCCTCCTACAATGAGCAGTTCTTC. Amino acid sequence: CASSLDRGPSYNEQFF.

This clonotype showed up just a few times. The J gene is TRBJ1-1, the V gene TRBV4-1; D call uncertain. From germline, CDR1 is MGHRA and CDR2 YSYEKL. Trimming removed 1 base at V and 0 bases at J, with 9 bases between. This CDR3 comprises 15 residues. The CDR3 sequence: CASSQGPGMNTEAFF. In DNA form, the CDR3 reads TGCGCCAGCAGCCAAGGGCCAGGTATGAACACTGAAGCTTTCTTT.

The table lists this clonotype with many counts. V usage is TRBV28 and J usage is TRBJ2-1, with D uncertain. CDR3 length equals 14 residues. From germline, CDR1 is MDHEN and CDR2 SYDVKM. Deletions cut 6 bases from V and 4 bases from J, with 13 bases between. Here the CDR3 reads CASSDLTAYNEQFF. CDR3 bases: TGTGCCAGCAGCGATTTGACGGCATACAATGAGCAGTTCTTC.

The chain links TRBV27 to TRBJ2-1; 7 bases match TRBD2. The CDR3 extends over 14 amino acids. CDR1 is MNHEY, CDR2 SMNVEV, per germline (reference sequence). The J segment lost 7 bases and the V segment lost 4 bases, leaving 7 bases of the junction unmatched. The DNA for the CDR3 is TGTGCCAGCAGTTATATAGAGGGAGGGAATGAGCAGTTCTTC. Amino acid sequence: CASSYIEGGNEQFF.

The chain recombines TRBV4-3 with TRBJ1-1; perhaps TRBD1 as D (5 bases). The CDR3 length is 17 residues. The V gene lost 0 bases and the J gene lost 1 base, with 15 bases spanning the gap. The germline V gene has CDR1 LGHNA and CDR2 YSLEER. In DNA form, the CDR3 reads TGCGCCAGCAGCCAAGAAGACAGATCGTCTGGGAACACTGAAGCTTTCTTT. The encoded protein is CASSQEDRSSGNTEAFF.

The J gene is TRBJ2-7, the V gene TRBV5-1; a weak D match, TRBD1 (5 bases). Germline assignment: CDR1 SGHRS and CDR2 YFSETQ. The CDR3 runs to 13 residues. The V end lost 4 bases, the J end lost 7 bases, and 15 bases lay between the germline ends. CDR3 nucleotides: TGCGCCAGCAGCCGCACATCAGGGCAAGAGCAGTACTTC. Its translation is CASSRTSGQEQYF.

V usage is TRBV4-3 and J usage is TRBJ2-7; 8 nucleotides agree with TRBD1. Germline V gives CDR1 LGHNA, CDR2 YSLEER. The CDR3 is 16 residues long. V lost 4 bases to trimming and J lost 2 bases; unmatched junction nucleotides: 10. CDR3 loop: CASSLRQGRIPYEQYV. As DNA, the CDR3 is TGCGCCAGCAGCCTCCGACAGGGGAGAATCCCCTACGAGCAGTACGTC.

The chain has TRBV7-3 and TRBJ2-3; 9 bases match TRBD1. CDR3 length equals 15 residues. Germline lookup yields CDR1 SGHTA and CDR2 FQGTGA. After removal of 11 bases from V and 2 bases from J, the junction contained 11 bases not matched to a gene. CDR3 sequence (DNA): TGTGCCCGTCTAGACCGGACAGGGGACACAGATACGCAGTATTTT. Protein sequence: CARLDRTGDTDTQYF.